The clone carrying this T cell receptor (beta chain) has just a few counts. The CDR3 sequence is 14 residues long. The junction had 7 bases not matched to a gene; V was cut back by 5 bases and J by 4 bases. From germline, CDR1 is MDHEN and CDR2 SYDVKM. This sample stems from a study of shared T cell receptors in the human thymus. Assay used: immunoSEQ multiplex PCR; TCRdb lists only in-frame clones, some missing. The sample holds almost 550,000 clones, more than 75% seen once. Another study also made use of these data, one on human thymus T cells. As that study records: From resections taken during corrective heart surgery, the thymus tissue was obtained. In thymic and blood repertoires alike, V and J usage looked biased. Related work showed strongly overlapping thymic repertoires across unrelated individuals.

Material for sequencing was thymocytes. The chain couples TRBV28 to TRBJ1-2; 7 bases match TRBD1. The sequence derives from a boy in the first two years of life with a congenital heart defect. The CDR3 region is CASSPHRGSYGYTF. CDR3 DNA sequence: TGTGCCAGCAGTCCCCACAGGGGAAGCTATGGCTACACCTTC.